These 27 T cell receptor beta chains were all obtained from the same sample, sequenced in a study of HIV-infected patients and healthy controls. In TCRdb, the 5' RACE reads were re-called with MiXCR into one record per CDR3 protein. The sample yields about 67,000 distinct CDR3 sequences, around 17% seen once. Sequenced input: CD4+ T cells from blood. The receptors here all came from a human donor in good health.

This clonotype showed up many times. This sequence joins TRBV7-8 and TRBJ1-1, with 7 nucleotides matching TRBD1. V lost 2 bases and J lost 3; bases outside the gene matches: 9. Looked up from germline, CDR1 is SGHVS and CDR2 is FQNEAQ. This CDR3 comprises 16 residues. In nucleotides, the CDR3 is TGTGCCAGCAGCTTATACGCCGGGACAGAGTACACTGAAGCTTTCTTT. It encodes CASSLYAGTEYTEAFF.

This clonotype was seen only once. V gene TRBV30 combines with J gene TRBJ1-1; D perhaps matches TRBD1 (6 bases). Trimming took 5 bases from V and 4 from J, leaving 17 bases between them. Germline V gene data show CDR1 as GTSNPN and CDR2 as SVGIG (reference sequence). The CDR3 is made up of 14 amino acids. The CDR3 protein is CAWSGHSRGTEAFF. In DNA, the CDR3 is TGTGCCTGGTCGGGACACTCTCGGGGCACTGAAGCTTTCTTT.

This clonotype was recorded a few times. J is TRBJ1-3 and V is TRBV15, with D unresolved. Germline V gene sequence: CDR1 LNHNV, CDR2 YYDKDF (reference sequence). The CDR3 length is 17 residues. The V end was cut by 0 bases, the J end by 0 bases, with 12 bases between. DNA of the CDR3: TGTGCCACCAGCAGAGATCCGGGCCAGCCCTCTGGAAACACCATATATTTT. Amino acids: CATSRDPGQPSGNTIYF.

There are a few counts of this clonotype. The rearrangement links TRBV7-9 to TRBJ2-2; D unresolved. The V and J ends lost 1 base and 4 bases respectively, with 10 bases between them. This CDR3 spans 15 amino acids. Germline V gene data show CDR1 as SEHNR and CDR2 as FQNEAQ (reference sequence). CDR3 in amino acids: CASSLGSQFTGELFF. The CDR3 nucleotides are TGTGCCAGCAGCTTAGGAAGTCAATTCACCGGGGAGCTGTTTTTT.

This clonotype was seen only a few times. The chain couples TRBV20-1 to TRBJ2-1; 11 positions match TRBD2. This CDR3 has 16 residues. J was trimmed by 4 bases and V by 6 bases; bases with no gene match: 11. The germline CDR1 and CDR2 sequences are DFQATT and SNEGSKA (reference sequence). The CDR3 here is CSAQLMTSGTYNEQFF. The DNA for the CDR3 is TGCAGTGCCCAGCTAATGACTAGCGGGACGTACAATGAGCAGTTCTTC.

This clonotype was observed a handful of times. The J gene is TRBJ1-1, the V gene TRBV7-9, with D unresolved. The CDR3 runs 12 residues. CDR1 SEHNR and CDR2 FQNEAQ come from the germline V gene (reference sequence). Trimming removed 2 bases from V and 0 bases from J, with 1 base in between. The CDR3 protein is CASSLLNTEAFF. CDR3 sequence (DNA): TGTGCCAGCAGCTTACTGAACACTGAAGCTTTCTTT. Drawing the rest from reference TRBV7-9 and TRBJ1-1, the complete variable domain is DTGVSQNPRHKITKRGQNVTFRCDPISEHNRLYWYRQTLGQGPEFLTYFQNEAQLEKSRLLSDRFSAERPKGSFSTLEIQRTEQGDSAMYLCASSLLNTEAFFGQGTRLTVV.

This clonotype was seen a few times. The chain employs TRBV7-9 and TRBJ2-7; TRBD2 is a possible D gene (5 bases). Germline lookup yields CDR1 SEHNR and CDR2 FQNEAQ (reference sequence). The V end was cut by 7 bases, the J end by 3 bases, with 16 bases between. CDR3 length: 14 amino acids. The CDR3 DNA is TGTGCCAGCATAGCGTCGAGTTCCGGCTACGAGCAGTACTTC. It encodes CASIASSSGYEQYF.

This clonotype was detected ten times or more. V and J are TRBV4-2 and TRBJ2-7, with 11 nucleotides matching TRBD2. Trimming took 1 base from V and 5 from J; bases not matched to a gene: 10. The V gene's germline CDR1 is LGHNA and CDR2 YNFKEQ. The CDR3 sequence is 17 residues long. The CDR3 region is CASSQALGTSGSHEQYF. The CDR3 DNA follows: TGTGCCAGCAGCCAAGCTCTTGGCACTAGCGGGAGCCACGAGCAGTACTTC.

This sequence joins TRBV19 and TRBJ1-2, with TRBD1 as a possible D gene (6 bases). Trimming pared 9 bases from V and 4 bases from J, leaving 18 bases between. Germline CDR1 reads LNHDA; CDR2 reads SQIVND (reference sequence). The CDR3 is 14 amino acids. The CDR3 sequence: CASQARQDFYGYTF. The DNA of the CDR3 is TGTGCCAGCCAAGCTAGACAGGATTTCTATGGCTACACCTTC.

This rearrangement joins TRBV7-2 to TRBJ2-3, with D uncertain. The ends were cut back, 1 base at V and 10 bases at J, with 6 bases in the middle. Germline loops: CDR1 SGHTA, CDR2 FQGNSA. There are 11 residues in the CDR3. The CDR3 sequence: CASSLEPAQYF. Written as DNA, the CDR3 is TGTGCCAGCAGCTTAGAACCAGCGCAGTATTTT.

This clonotype was counted only a few times. The chain uses TRBV7-2 and TRBJ1-5; D is unresolved. Germline CDR1 is SGHTA and CDR2 is FQGNSA. The V end lost 0 bases, the J end lost 6 bases, and 12 bases lay between the germline ends. The CDR3 runs 15 residues. CDR3 amino acids: CASSLALGGGQPQHF. CDR3 bases: TGTGCCAGCAGCTTAGCGCTAGGAGGAGGTCAGCCCCAGCATTTT.

V usage is TRBV20-1 and J usage is TRBJ1-2; no clear D. Germline V gene sequence: CDR1 DFQATT, CDR2 SNEGSKA (reference sequence). With 0 bases removed from V and 5 bases from J, the gap between germline ends came to 16 bases. The length of the CDR3 is 15 residues. This chain's CDR3 is CSARDLSQAVYGYTF. DNA of the CDR3: TGCAGTGCTAGAGATCTCAGCCAGGCCGTTTATGGCTACACCTTC.

There are a few counts of this clonotype. The CDR3, as DNA: TGCGCCAGCAGCCAGGACTGGAGGAGCGAAAAACTGTTTTTT. Its translation is CASSQDWRSEKLFF. This sequence joins TRBV5-1 and TRBJ1-4; no clear D. The CDR3 loop spans 14 amino acids. CDR1 is SGHRS and CDR2 is YFSETQ in the germline V gene. Trimming took off 4 bases at V and 8 bases at J, with 15 bases between the two ends.

The rearrangement joins TRBV7-9 to TRBJ1-1, with D uncertain. The length of the CDR3 is 15 residues. CDR1 is SEHNR and CDR2 is FQNEAQ in the germline V gene (reference sequence). Trimming took 1 base from V and 1 from J, leaving 10 bases between them. The CDR3 here is CASSLGPVWNTEAFF. CDR3 DNA sequence: TGTGCCAGCAGCTTAGGTCCAGTTTGGAACACTGAAGCTTTCTTT. Full variable domain (rest looked up from reference TRBV7-9 and TRBJ1-1): DTGVSQNPRHKITKRGQNVTFRCDPISEHNRLYWYRQTLGQGPEFLTYFQNEAQLEKSRLLSDRFSAERPKGSFSTLEIQRTEQGDSAMYLCASSLGPVWNTEAFFGQGTRLTVV.

Concerning this clonotype: Mismatch with germline at one junction end may stem from a read error. CDR3 region: CASRIGGSRGYGYSF. In nucleotides, the CDR3 is TGTGCCAGCAGAATCGGGGGCTCACGGGGCTATGGCTACAGCTTC. The genes are TRBV2 and TRBJ1-2; weak D call: TRBD1 (6 bases). CDR3 length: 15 residues. Germline-derived CDR1 and CDR2 are SNHLY and FYNNEI.

Written as DNA, the CDR3 is TGCAGTGCTAGAGGTAAGGGGAATCGAGCTTTCTTT. The encoded protein is CSARGKGNRAFF. The rearrangement uses TRBV20-1 and TRBJ1-1; a weak D match, TRBD1 (5 bases). There are 12 residues in the CDR3. Germline V gene data show CDR1 as DFQATT and CDR2 as SNEGSKA (reference sequence). The V and J ends lost 1 base and 10 bases respectively, with 13 bases between them.

This chain links TRBV4-3 with TRBJ1-1; D gene unclear. Between the trimmed V and J ends, which lost 0 bases and 9 bases, there was a span of 11 bases. The CDR3 runs to 13 residues. Germline V CDR1 and CDR2: LGHNA, YSLEER. Written as DNA, the CDR3 is TGCGCCAGCAGCCAAGATTCAGGCTCTAAAGCTTTCTTT. Its protein is CASSQDSGSKAFF.

This clonotype came up a few times. This CDR3 is CASMVRVMDTEAFF. In DNA form, the CDR3 reads TGTGCCAGCATGGTTAGGGTAATGGACACTGAAGCTTTCTTT. The V call is TRBV5-4, the J call TRBJ1-1; the D is unclear. The CDR3 is made up of 14 amino acids. CDR1 SGHNT and CDR2 YYREEE come from the germline V gene (reference sequence). Between the trimmed V and J ends, which lost 6 bases and 3 bases, there was a span of 15 bases.

Ten or more counts support this clonotype. The chain combines TRBV7-2 with TRBJ2-5; D is possibly TRBD2 (6 bases). The CDR3 runs 16 residues. V was trimmed by 2 bases and J by 4 bases, leaving 17 bases between them. CDR1 is SGHTA, CDR2 FQGNSA, per germline. CDR3 in amino acids: CASSLMPTAGGETQYF. The CDR3 DNA follows: TGTGCCAGCAGCTTAATGCCGACAGCCGGGGGAGAGACCCAGTACTTC. Looking up the rest from reference TRBV7-2 and TRBJ2-5 gives the full variable domain: GAGVSQSPSNKVTEKGKDVELRCDPISGHTALYWYRQSLGQGLEFLIYFQGNSAPDKSGLPSDRFSAERTGGSVSTLTIQRTQQEDSAVYLCASSLMPTAGGETQYFGPGTRLLVL.

The sample holds many counts of this clonotype. This chain uses TRBV12-3 or TRBV12-4 with TRBJ1-1, with 7 positions matching TRBD1. The CDR3 contains 13 residues. V lost 5 bases and J lost 1; bases outside the gene matches: 1. The CDR3 DNA reads TGTGCCAGCAGTAGACAGGGGAACACTGAAGCTTTCTTT. Translated, it gives CASSRQGNTEAFF.

This clonotype was counted many times. The chain is built from TRBV24-1 and TRBJ2-1; 8 bases map to TRBD2. The ends lost 3 bases at V and 3 bases at J; junction bases unmatched: 3. Germline assignment: CDR1 KGHDR and CDR2 SFDVKD. The CDR3 has 15 amino acids. The CDR3 bases are TGTGCCACCAGTGATCCGAGCGGGAGCTACAATGAGCAGTTCTTC. Protein product: CATSDPSGSYNEQFF.

The rearrangement uses TRBV20-1 and TRBJ1-5; no clear D gene. The germline CDR1 and CDR2 sequences are DFQATT and SNEGSKA (reference sequence). The CDR3 is 13 residues long. The V end lost 3 bases, the J end lost 6 bases, and 12 bases lay between the germline ends. Written as DNA, the CDR3 is TGCAGTGCTAGTAAGCCTTCGGGTCAGCCCCAGCATTTT. Translating it yields CSASKPSGQPQHF.

The chain is built from TRBV29-1 and TRBJ2-7; a weak D match, TRBD2 (5 bases). This CDR3 contains 12 residues. V lost 5 bases and J lost 6, with 14 bases in between. From germline, CDR1 is SQVTM and CDR2 ANQGSEA. DNA for the CDR3: TGCAGCGTTAAAAGAGGGTTTGGCGAGCAGTACTTC. Protein product: CSVKRGFGEQYF.

This clonotype was seen once. This chain's CDR3 is CASSIPPASGSGGELFF. As DNA, the CDR3 is TGTGCCAGTAGTATTCCCCCCGCTAGCGGGAGTGGCGGGGAGCTGTTTTTT. V is TRBV19 and J is TRBJ2-2, with 10 bases lining up with TRBD2. There are 17 residues in the CDR3. The V gene end was trimmed by 3 bases and the J gene end by 7 bases; junction bases not matched to a gene: 11. Germline CDR1 and CDR2: LNHDA and SQIVND (reference sequence). Full variable domain (rest looked up from reference TRBV19 and TRBJ2-2): DGGITQSPKYLFRKEGQNVTLSCEQNLNHDAMYWYRQDPGQGLRLIYYSQIVNDFQKGDIAEGYSVSREKKESFPLTVTSAQKNPTAFYLCASSIPPASGSGGELFFGEGSRLTVL.

The chain employs TRBV14 and TRBJ2-1; unclear D gene. This CDR3 is 13 amino acids long. CDR1 is SGHDN, CDR2 FVKESK, per germline. Trimming shortened V by 9 bases and J by 0 bases, and 9 bases separated the two germline ends. Here the CDR3 DNA reads TGTGCCAGTTACTGGAGCTCCTACAATGAGCAGTTCTTC. It yields the protein CASYWSSYNEQFF.

The chain has TRBV25-1 and TRBJ2-3; 9 nucleotides agree with TRBD2. The V segment lost 5 bases and the J segment 5 bases; nucleotides outside the gene matches: 8. The CDR3 is 15 amino acids. Germline V gene sequence: CDR1 MGHDK, CDR2 SYGVNS. The CDR3 here is CASSPRAGGRDTQYF. The CDR3 nucleotides read TGTGCCAGCAGTCCCCGAGCGGGGGGACGAGATACGCAGTATTTT.

V usage is TRBV20-1 and J usage is TRBJ2-1, with 8 bases lining up with TRBD2. The CDR3 totals 13 residues. The trim removed 5 bases at V and 5 bases at J, leaving 5 bases unmatched. Germline assignment: CDR1 DFQATT and CDR2 SNEGSKA (reference sequence). CDR3: CSARFSGNNEQFF. The CDR3, as DNA: TGCAGTGCTCGGTTTAGCGGGAACAATGAGCAGTTCTTC.